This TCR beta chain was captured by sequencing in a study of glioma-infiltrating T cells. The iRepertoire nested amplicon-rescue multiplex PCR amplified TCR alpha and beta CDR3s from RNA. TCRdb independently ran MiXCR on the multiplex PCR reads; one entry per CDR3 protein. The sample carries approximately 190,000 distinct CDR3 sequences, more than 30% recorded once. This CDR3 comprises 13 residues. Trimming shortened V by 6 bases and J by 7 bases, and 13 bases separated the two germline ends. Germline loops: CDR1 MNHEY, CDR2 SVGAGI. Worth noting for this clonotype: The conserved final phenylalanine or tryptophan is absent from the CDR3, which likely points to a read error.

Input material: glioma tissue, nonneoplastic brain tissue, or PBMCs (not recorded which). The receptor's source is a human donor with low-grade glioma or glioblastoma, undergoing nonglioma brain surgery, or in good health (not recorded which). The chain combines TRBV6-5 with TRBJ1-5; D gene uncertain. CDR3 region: CASSHGWGQPQHY. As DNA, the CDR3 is TGTGCCAGCAGCCACGGTTGGGGACAGCCCCAGCATTAT.